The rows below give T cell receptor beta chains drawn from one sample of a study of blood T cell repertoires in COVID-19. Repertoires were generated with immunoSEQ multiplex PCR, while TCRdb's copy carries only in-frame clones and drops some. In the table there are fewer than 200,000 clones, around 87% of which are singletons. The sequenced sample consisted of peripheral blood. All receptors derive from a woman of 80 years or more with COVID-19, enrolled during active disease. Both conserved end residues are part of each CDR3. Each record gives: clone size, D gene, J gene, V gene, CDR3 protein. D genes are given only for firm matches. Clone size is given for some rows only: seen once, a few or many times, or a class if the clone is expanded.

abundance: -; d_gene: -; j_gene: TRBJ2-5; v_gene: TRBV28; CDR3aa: CASLPRGGSQETQYF
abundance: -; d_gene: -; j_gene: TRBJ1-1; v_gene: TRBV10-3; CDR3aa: CAISESDSHTEAFF
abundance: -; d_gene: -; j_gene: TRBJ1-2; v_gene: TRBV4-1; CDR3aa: CASSQDYGVYGYTF
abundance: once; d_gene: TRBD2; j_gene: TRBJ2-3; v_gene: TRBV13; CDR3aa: CASSSSGLAGETDTQYF
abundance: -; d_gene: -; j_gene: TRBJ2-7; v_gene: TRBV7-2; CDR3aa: CASSFPVGGVHEQYF
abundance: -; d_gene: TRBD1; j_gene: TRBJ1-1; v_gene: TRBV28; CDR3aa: CASSLQGAVNTEAFF
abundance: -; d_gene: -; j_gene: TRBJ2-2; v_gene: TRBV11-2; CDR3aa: CASSLDGLARNTGELFF
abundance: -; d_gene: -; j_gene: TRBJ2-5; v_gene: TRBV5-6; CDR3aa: CASSLWQAQETQYF
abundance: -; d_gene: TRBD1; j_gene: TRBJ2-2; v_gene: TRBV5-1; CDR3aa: CASSIHDRGNTGELFF
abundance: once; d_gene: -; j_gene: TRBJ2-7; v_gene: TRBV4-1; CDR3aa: CASSQEVDRSYEQYF
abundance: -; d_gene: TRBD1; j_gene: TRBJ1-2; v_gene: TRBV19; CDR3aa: CASSISRDRGLAYGYTF
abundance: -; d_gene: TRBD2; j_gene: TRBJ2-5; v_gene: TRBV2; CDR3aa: CASSLGGLTSGDF
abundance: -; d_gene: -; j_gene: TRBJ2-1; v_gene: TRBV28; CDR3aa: CASNWGTYNEQFF
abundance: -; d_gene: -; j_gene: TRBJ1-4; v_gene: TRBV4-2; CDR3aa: CASSPPGRQDEKLFF
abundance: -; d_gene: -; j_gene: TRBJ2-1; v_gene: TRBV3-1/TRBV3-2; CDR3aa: CASSQALGTKTYNEQFF
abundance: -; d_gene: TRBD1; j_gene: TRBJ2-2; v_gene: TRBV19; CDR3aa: CASKNRGDPGELFF
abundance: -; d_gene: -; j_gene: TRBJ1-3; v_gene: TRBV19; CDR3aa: CATRSSGAVADNTIYF
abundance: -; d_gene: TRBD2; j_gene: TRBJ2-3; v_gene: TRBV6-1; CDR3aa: CASSEPRGIAGGADTQYF
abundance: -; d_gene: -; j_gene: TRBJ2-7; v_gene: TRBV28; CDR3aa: CASRSPALHEQYF
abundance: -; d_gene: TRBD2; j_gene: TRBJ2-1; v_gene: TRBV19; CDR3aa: CASRASGSNEQFF
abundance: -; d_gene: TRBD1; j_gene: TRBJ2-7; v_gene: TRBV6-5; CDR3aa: CASRRDRGLSYEQYF
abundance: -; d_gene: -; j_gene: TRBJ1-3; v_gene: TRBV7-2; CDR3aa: CASSNRESSGNTIYF
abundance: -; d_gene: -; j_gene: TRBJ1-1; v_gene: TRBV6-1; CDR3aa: CASSEIGGVFTEAFF
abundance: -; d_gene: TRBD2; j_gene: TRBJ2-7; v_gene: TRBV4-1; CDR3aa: CASSPALAGGGTYEQYF
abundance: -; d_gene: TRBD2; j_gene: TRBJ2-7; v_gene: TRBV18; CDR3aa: CASSPRLAGGLGVDEQYF
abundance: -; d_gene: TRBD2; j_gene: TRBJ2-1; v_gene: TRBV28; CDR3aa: CASSRRLLAANEQFF
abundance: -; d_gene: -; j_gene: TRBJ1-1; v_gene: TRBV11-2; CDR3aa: CASSLGTGPTTEAFF
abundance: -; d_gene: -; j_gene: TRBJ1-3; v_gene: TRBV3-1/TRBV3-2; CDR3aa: CASSQGGGARGNTIYF
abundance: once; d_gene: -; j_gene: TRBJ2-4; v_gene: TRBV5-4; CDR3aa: CASSLLGQGYSKNIQYF
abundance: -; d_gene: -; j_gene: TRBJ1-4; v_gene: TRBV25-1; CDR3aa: CASSELVGQKLFF
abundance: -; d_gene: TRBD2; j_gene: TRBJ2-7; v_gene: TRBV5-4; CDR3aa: CASSSSGRRSYEQYF
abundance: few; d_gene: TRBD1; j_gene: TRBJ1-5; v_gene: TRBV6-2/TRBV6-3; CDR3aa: CASSSTRTGGNQPQHF
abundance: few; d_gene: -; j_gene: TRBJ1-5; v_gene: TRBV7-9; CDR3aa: CASSPSGYNQPQHF
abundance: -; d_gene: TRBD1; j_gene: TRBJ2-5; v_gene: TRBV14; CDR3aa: CASSTRDRVGEKETQYF
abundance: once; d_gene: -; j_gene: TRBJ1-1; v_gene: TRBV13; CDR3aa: CASSLQGTEAFF
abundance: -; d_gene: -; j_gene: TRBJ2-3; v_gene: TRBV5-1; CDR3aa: CASTPWGVSADTQYF
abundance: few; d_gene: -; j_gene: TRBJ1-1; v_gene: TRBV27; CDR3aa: CASGKQGYTEAFF
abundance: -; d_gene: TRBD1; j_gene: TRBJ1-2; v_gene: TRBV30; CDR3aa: CAWTRDSYGYTF
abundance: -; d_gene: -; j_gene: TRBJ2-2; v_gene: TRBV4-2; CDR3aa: CASRGEANTGELFF
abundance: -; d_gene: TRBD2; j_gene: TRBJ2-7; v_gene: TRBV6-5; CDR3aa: CASSRGLAGLYEQYF
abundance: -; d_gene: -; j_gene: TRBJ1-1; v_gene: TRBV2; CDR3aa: CASSEAGGTQAFF
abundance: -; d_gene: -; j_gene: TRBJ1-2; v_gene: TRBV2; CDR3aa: CASSGGYGYTF
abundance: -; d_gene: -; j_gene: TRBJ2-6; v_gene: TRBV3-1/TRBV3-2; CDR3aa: CASSPASSSGANVLTF
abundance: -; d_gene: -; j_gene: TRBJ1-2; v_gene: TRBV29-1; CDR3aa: CSVEDLSGGYTF
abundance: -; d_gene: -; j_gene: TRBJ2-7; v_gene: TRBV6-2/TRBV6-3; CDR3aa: CASSTSPPYEQYF
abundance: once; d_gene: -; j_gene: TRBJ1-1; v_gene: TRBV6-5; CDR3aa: CASSYSTMALEAFF
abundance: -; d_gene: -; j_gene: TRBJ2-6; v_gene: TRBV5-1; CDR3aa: CASSPDTSGANVLTF
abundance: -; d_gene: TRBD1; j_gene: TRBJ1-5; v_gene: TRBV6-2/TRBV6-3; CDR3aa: CASSARQGPNQPQHF
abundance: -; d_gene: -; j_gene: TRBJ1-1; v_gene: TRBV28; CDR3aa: CASSSGTLLAFF
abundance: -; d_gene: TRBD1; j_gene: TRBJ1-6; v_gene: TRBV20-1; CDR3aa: CSASYGQAFLHF
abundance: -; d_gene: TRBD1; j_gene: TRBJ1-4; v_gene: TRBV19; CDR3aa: CASSNRGREKLFF
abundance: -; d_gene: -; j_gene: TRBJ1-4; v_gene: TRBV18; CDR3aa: CASSPVRETNEKLFF